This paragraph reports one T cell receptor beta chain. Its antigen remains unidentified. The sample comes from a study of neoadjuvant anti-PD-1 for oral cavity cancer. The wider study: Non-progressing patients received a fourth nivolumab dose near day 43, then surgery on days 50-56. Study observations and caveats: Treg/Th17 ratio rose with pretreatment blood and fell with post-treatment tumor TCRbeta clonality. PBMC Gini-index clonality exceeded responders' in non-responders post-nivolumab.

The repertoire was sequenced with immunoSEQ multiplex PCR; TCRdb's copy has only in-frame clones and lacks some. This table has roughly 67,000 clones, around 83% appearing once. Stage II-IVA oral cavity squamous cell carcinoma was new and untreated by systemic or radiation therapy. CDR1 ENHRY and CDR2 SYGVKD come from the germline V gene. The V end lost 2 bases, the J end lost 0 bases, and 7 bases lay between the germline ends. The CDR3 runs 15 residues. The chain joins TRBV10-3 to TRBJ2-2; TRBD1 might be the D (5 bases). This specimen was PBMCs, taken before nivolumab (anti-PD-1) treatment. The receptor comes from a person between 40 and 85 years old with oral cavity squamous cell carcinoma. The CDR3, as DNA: TGTGCCATCAGTGAGGGCAGGGCGAACACCGGGGAGCTGTTTTTT. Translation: CAISEGRANTGELFF.